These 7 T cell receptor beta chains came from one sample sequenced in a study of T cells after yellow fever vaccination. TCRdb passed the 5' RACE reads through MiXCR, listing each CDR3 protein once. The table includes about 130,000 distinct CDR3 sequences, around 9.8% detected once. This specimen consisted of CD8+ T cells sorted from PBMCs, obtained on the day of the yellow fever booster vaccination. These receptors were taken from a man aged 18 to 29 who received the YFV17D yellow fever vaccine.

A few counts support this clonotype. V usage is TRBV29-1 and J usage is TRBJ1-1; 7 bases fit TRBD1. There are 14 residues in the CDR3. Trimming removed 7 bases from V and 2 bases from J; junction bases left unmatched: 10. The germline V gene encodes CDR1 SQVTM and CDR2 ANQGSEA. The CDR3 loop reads CSGRKQGSNTEAFF. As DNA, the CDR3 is TGCAGCGGAAGGAAACAGGGGTCCAACACTGAAGCTTTCTTT.

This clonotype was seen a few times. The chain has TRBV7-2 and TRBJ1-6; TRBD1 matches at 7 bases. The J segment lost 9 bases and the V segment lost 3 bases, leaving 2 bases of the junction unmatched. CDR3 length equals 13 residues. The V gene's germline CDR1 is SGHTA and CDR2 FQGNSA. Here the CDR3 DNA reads TGTGCCAGCAGCTTTACAGGGGTTTCACCCCTCCACTTT. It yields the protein CASSFTGVSPLHF.

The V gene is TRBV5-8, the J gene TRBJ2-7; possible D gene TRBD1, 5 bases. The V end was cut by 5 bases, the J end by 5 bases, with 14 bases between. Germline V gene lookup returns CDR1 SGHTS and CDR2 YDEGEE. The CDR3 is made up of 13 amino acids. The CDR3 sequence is CASRSRGLHEQYF. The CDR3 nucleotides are TGTGCCAGCAGATCAAGGGGCCTCCACGAGCAGTACTTC.

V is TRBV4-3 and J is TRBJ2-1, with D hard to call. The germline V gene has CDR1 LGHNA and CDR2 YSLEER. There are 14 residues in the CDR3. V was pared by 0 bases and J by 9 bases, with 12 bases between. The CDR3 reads CASSQDRVGPEQFF. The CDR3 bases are TGCGCCAGCAGCCAAGATCGCGTGGGCCCTGAGCAGTTCTTC.

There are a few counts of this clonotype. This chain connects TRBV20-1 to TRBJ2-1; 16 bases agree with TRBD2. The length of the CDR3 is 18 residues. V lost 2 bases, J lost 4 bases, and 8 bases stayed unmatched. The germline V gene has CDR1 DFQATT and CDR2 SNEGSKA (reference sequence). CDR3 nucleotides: TGCAGTGCTAGACTACCGGGACTAGCGGGGGGGATTTACAATGAGCAGTTCTTC. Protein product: CSARLPGLAGGIYNEQFF.

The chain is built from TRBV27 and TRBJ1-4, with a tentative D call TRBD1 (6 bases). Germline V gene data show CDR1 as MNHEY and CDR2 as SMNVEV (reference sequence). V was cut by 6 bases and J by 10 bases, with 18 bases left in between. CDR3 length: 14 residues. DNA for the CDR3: TGTGCCAGCAGCAAGGGGGAGGGACCCCCAAAACTGTTTTTT. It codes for CASSKGEGPPKLFF.

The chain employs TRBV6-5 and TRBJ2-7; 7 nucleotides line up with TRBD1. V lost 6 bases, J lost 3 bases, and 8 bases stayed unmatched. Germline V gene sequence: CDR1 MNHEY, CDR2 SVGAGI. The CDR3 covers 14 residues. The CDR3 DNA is TGTGCCAGCAGCTTCCGGGACAGCCTCTACGAGCAGTACTTC. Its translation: CASSFRDSLYEQYF.